One sample yielded the 31 T cell receptor beta chains listed below, sequenced in a study of T cells in Graves' hyperthyroidism and ophthalmopathy. The TCR beta CDR3 regions underwent amplification using RNA transcripts as the source. During a first-round RT-PCR of the TCR CDR3, the HTBI primer set was used. TCRdb reprocessed the multiplex PCR reads with MiXCR, giving one entry per CDR3 protein. The sample lists tens of thousands of distinct CDR3 sequences; just under 50% were seen once. What was sequenced was blood. Every receptor here comes from a woman aged 30 to 39 with Graves' ophthalmopathy.

This clonotype was picked up many times. The chain uses TRBV4-1 and TRBJ2-5, with D possibly being TRBD1 (5 bases). The CDR3 covers 16 residues. V was clipped by 4 bases and J by 5 bases, with 20 bases between them. The germline V gene encodes CDR1 MGHRA and CDR2 YSYEKL. The CDR3 spells CASSLREIVGRETQYF. Here the CDR3 DNA reads TGCGCCAGCAGCCTAAGGGAAATAGTGGGGCGGGAGACCCAGTACTTC.

This clonotype has a count of ten or more. The CDR3 region has the DNA TGTGCCAGCAGTCCCCGTTTACTAGCGGGAGGAGGTACGCAGTATTTT. Residues: CASSPRLLAGGGTQYF. The chain combines TRBV6-5 with TRBJ2-3, with TRBD2 matching 12 bases. The CDR3 is made up of 16 amino acids. From germline, CDR1 is MNHEY and CDR2 SVGAGI. V was pared by 5 bases and J by 8 bases, with 11 bases of the junction left unmatched.

A note on this clonotype: At one end, the junction sequence differs from germline, possibly due to a read error. This rearrangement joins TRBV30 to TRBJ1-6; D is undetermined. The germline CDR1 and CDR2 sequences are GTSNPN and SVGIG (reference sequence). This CDR3 has 13 residues. The CDR3 region has the DNA TGTGCCTGGGCGGACGCAGATAATTCACCCCCCCACTTT. Translated: CAWADADNSPPHF.

This clonotype occurred many times. One end of the junction fails to match germline, which may point to a read error. This rearrangement joins TRBV4-1 to TRBJ1-1; D is uncertain. The germline V gene encodes CDR1 MGHRA and CDR2 YSYEKL. This CDR3 contains 13 residues. This CDR3 reads CASSQDKNTEAFF. For the CDR3, the DNA is TGTGCCAGCAGCCAAGATAAGAACACTGAAGCTTTCTTT.

The V gene is TRBV15, the J gene TRBJ2-3; 8 bases align to TRBD2. The length of the CDR3 is 16 residues. Germline-derived CDR1 and CDR2 are LNHNV and YYDKDF (reference sequence). V shed 0 bases and J 2 bases; nucleotides not matched to a gene: 4. CDR3 DNA sequence: TGTGCCACCAGCAGAGAACTAGCGGCTACCACAGATACGCAGTATTTT. This sequence encodes CATSRELAATTDTQYF. Together with reference TRBV15 and TRBJ2-3, the CDR3 gives the full variable domain: DAMVIQNPRYQVTQFGKPVTLSCSQTLNHNVMYWYQQKSSQAPKLLFHYYDKDFNNEADTPDNFQSRRPNTSFCFLDIRSPGLGDTAMYLCATSRELAATTDTQYFGPGTRLTVL.

The chain is built from TRBV7-9 and TRBJ2-7; TRBD1 matches at 7 bases. Germline CDR1 is SEHNR and CDR2 is FQNEAQ (reference sequence). This CDR3 spans 13 amino acids. Trimming removed 2 bases from V and 6 bases from J; junction bases left unmatched: 4. The CDR3 reads CASSLLAGGEQYF. CDR3 coding DNA: TGTGCCAGCAGCTTATTAGCAGGGGGCGAGCAGTACTTC.

This clonotype has ten or more counts. This chain links TRBV20-1 with TRBJ2-1, with D perhaps assigned TRBD1 or TRBD2 (7 bases each). CDR1 is DFQATT and CDR2 is SNEGSKA in the germline V gene (reference sequence). The length of the CDR3 is 14 residues. Trimming shortened V by 3 bases and J by 7 bases, and 16 bases separated the two germline ends. The CDR3 region has the DNA TGCAGTGCTAGGGACTCAGGGGGGGTAAATGAGCAGTTCTTC. Amino acids: CSARDSGGVNEQFF.

By share, this clonotype ranks as medium-sized. The CDR3 nucleotides are TGTGCCAGCATGGATCCGGGTGTCACAGATACGCAGTATTTT. As protein: CASMDPGVTDTQYF. The V and J genes are TRBV25-1 and TRBJ2-3; no clear D. V was clipped by 7 bases and J by 2 bases, with 13 bases between them. Germline CDR1 reads MGHDK; CDR2 reads SYGVNS. CDR3 size: 14 residues. Based on the CDR3 plus reference TRBV25-1 and TRBJ2-3, the full variable domain is EADIYQTPRYLVIGTGKKITLECSQTMGHDKMYWYQQDPGMELHLIHYSYGVNSTEKGDLSSESTVSRIRTEHFPLTLESARPSHTSQYLCASMDPGVTDTQYFGPGTRLTVL.

This clonotype was detected ten times or more. The CDR3 bases are TGTGCCAGCAGTACACGACAGGGTACAACTAATGAAAAACTGTTTTTT. It yields the protein CASSTRQGTTNEKLFF. The V call is TRBV6-5, the J call TRBJ1-4, with 7 positions matching TRBD1. Unmatched junction bases numbered 6, after V lost 5 bases and J lost 0 bases. This CDR3 is built from 16 residues. Germline lookup yields CDR1 MNHEY and CDR2 SVGAGI.

This clonotype has ten or more counts. V usage is TRBV5-1 and J usage is TRBJ2-3, with D perhaps TRBD1 (6 bases). The length of the CDR3 is 19 residues. Germline CDR1 reads SGHRS; CDR2 reads YFSETQ. V lost 5 bases, J lost 2 bases, and 27 bases lay in between. CDR3 sequence: CASRPTMGAAAALTDTQYF. The CDR3 coding sequence is TGCGCCAGCAGACCGACCATGGGGGCAGCGGCCGCCCTCACAGATACGCAGTATTTT.

The chain links TRBV5-5 to TRBJ2-7; tentatively, D is TRBD2 (6 bases). This CDR3 comprises 15 residues. Germline CDR1 reads SGHKS; CDR2 reads YYEKEE (reference sequence). V was trimmed by 9 bases and J by 4 bases, leaving 23 bases between them. CDR3 sequence: CANSQLAGEPYEQYF. For the CDR3, the DNA is TGTGCCAACAGTCAACTAGCCGGAGAACCTTACGAGCAGTACTTC.

The chain joins TRBV15 to TRBJ2-1; 10 bases match TRBD2. V was pared by 7 bases and J by 0 bases, with 6 bases of the junction left unmatched. Germline CDR1 reads LNHNV; CDR2 reads YYDKDF (reference sequence). This CDR3 is 16 amino acids long. CDR3 in amino acids: CATMRRTSGSYNEQFF. Written as DNA, the CDR3 is TGTGCCACCATGCGCAGGACTAGCGGCTCCTACAATGAGCAGTTCTTC.

As concerns this clonotype: A read error is likely, as this CDR3 ends without the conserved phenylalanine or tryptophan. The DNA is omitted, as the CDR3 cannot be located on it reliably, and the CDR3 follows TCRdb's listing. J is TRBJ2-7 and V is TRBV10-3; TRBD1 is taken as the D call from the table, unchecked against the DNA. CDR1 is ENHRY, CDR2 SYGVKD, per germline. The CDR3 region is 15 residues in length, termini included. CDR3 sequence reads: CAIKTGTGGPYEQCL.

On this clonotype itself: The junction departs from the called germline gene at one end, perhaps through a read error. The CDR3 DNA follows: TGTGCCAGCCTAGTTACCGGTAGCACTGAAGCTTGCTTT. It is translated as CASLVTGSTEACF. This chain links TRBV6-5 with TRBJ1-1; D gene ambiguous. In germline, CDR1 is MNHEY, CDR2 SVGAGI. The CDR3 contains 13 residues.

Ten or more counts support this clonotype. This chain uses TRBV7-3 with TRBJ1-1; D is unclear. The CDR3 sequence is 14 residues long. The germline V gene has CDR1 SGHTA and CDR2 FQGTGA. V was cut by 4 bases and J by 1 base, with 10 bases left in between. As DNA, the CDR3 is TGTGCCAGCAGCTCTACCCCCGAGAACACTGAAGCTTTCTTT. It specifies CASSSTPENTEAFF.

This clonotype has more than one count but fewer than ten. V gene TRBV10-3 combines with J gene TRBJ2-3; D may be TRBD2 (6 bases). Germline lookup yields CDR1 ENHRY and CDR2 SYGVKD. The CDR3 covers 15 residues. Between the trimmed V and J ends, which lost 5 bases and 11 bases, there was a span of 23 bases. This chain's CDR3 is CAISPLADVYDEQYF. CDR3 nucleotide sequence: TGTGCCATCAGTCCCTTAGCGGATGTCTATGATGAGCAGTATTTT.

This rearrangement joins TRBV7-9 to TRBJ1-2, with D tentatively TRBD1 (5 bases). V lost 2 bases and J lost 8, with 15 bases in between. The CDR3 is 14 residues long. Per the germline V gene, CDR1 is SEHNR and CDR2 is FQNEAQ (reference sequence). CDR3 loop: CASSLRQGAGGYTF. CDR3 coding DNA: TGTGCCAGCAGCTTAAGGCAGGGTGCGGGGGGCTACACCTTC.

This chain connects TRBV6-5 to TRBJ2-7; 8 bases line up with TRBD2. This CDR3 region has 16 residues. J lost 3 bases, V lost 4 bases, and 11 bases had no gene match. Germline V gene sequence: CDR1 MNHEY, CDR2 SVGAGI. The CDR3 region is CASSSRTAGDGYEQYF. Written as DNA, the CDR3 is TGTGCCAGCAGTTCCCGGACAGCGGGAGATGGCTACGAGCAGTACTTC.

The chain links TRBV7-2 to TRBJ2-7, with unresolved D. Germline V gene lookup returns CDR1 SGHTA and CDR2 FQGNSA. CDR3 length equals 13 residues. For the CDR3, the DNA is TGTGCTAGAGAACCAAGAGGAGCCCACGAGCAGTACTTC. Its protein product is CAREPRGAHEQYF. Looking up the rest from reference TRBV7-2 and TRBJ2-7 gives the full variable domain: GAGVSQSPSNKVTEKGKDVELRCDPISGHTALYWYRQSLGQGLEFLIYFQGNSAPDKSGLPSDRFSAERTGGSVSTLTIQRTQQEDSAVYLCAREPRGAHEQYFGPGTRLTVT.

The chain couples TRBV19 to TRBJ1-5, with a possible D match to TRBD1 (5 bases). V lost 9 bases and J 7 bases, leaving 13 bases between the germline ends. The CDR3 covers 12 residues. The V gene's germline CDR1 is LNHDA and CDR2 SQIVND (reference sequence). CDR3 DNA: TGTGCCAGGGGAGGGGAAGAACAGCCCCAGCATTTT. It yields the protein CARGGEEQPQHF. Using reference TRBV19 and TRBJ1-5 for the parts outside the CDR3, the full variable domain is DGGITQSPKYLFRKEGQNVTLSCEQNLNHDAMYWYRQDPGQGLRLIYYSQIVNDFQKGDIAEGYSVSREKKESFPLTVTSAQKNPTAFYLCARGGEEQPQHFGDGTRLSIL.

This clonotype was seen at least ten times. The chain links TRBV5-4 to TRBJ2-3; 7 positions agree with TRBD1. CDR1 is SGHNT, CDR2 YYREEE, per germline (reference sequence). The CDR3 length is 17 residues. V shed 4 bases, J shed 2 bases, and the junction held 13 bases outside the gene matches. The CDR3: CASSIPSDRRHTDTQYF. The CDR3 DNA is TGTGCCAGCAGCATCCCTTCGGACAGGAGACACACAGATACGCAGTATTTT. Combining the CDR3 with reference TRBV5-4 and TRBJ2-3 gives the whole variable domain ETGVTQSPTHLIKTRGQQVTLRCSSQSGHNTVSWYQQALGQGPQFIFQYYREEENGRGNFPPRFSGLQFPNYSSELNVNALELDDSALYLCASSIPSDRRHTDTQYFGPGTRLTVL.

Worth noting for this clonotype: The conserved final phenylalanine or tryptophan is absent from the CDR3, which likely points to a read error. The limits of the CDR3 on the DNA are not certain, so only TCRdb's listed CDR3 is given. The chain couples TRBV9 to TRBJ1-5. Including both end residues, the CDR3 is 12 amino acids long. Germline V lookup: CDR1 SGDLS, CDR2 YYNGEE. The chain's CDR3 is CASSVGQAYEHL.

V is TRBV5-5 and J is TRBJ2-7; possibly TRBD2 for D (6 bases). This CDR3 contains 16 residues. The germline V gene encodes CDR1 SGHKS and CDR2 YYEKEE (reference sequence). The V end lost 4 bases, the J end lost 8 bases, and 25 bases lay between the germline ends. The CDR3 DNA follows: TGTGCCAGCAGCCTGGCGGGGACGTCCTTAGGTCTCAAGCAGTACTTC. This sequence encodes CASSLAGTSLGLKQYF.

There are many counts of this clonotype. Here the CDR3 DNA reads TGTGCCAGCAGCTCAGCGGGACAGGGCTTGGGTTCACCCCTCCACTTT. Translation gives CASSSAGQGLGSPLHF. The gene calls are TRBV5-4 and TRBJ1-6; 9 bases match TRBD1. CDR1 SGHNT and CDR2 YYREEE come from the germline V gene (reference sequence). CDR3 length equals 16 residues. J was trimmed by 9 bases and V by 3 bases; bases with no gene match: 10. Based on the CDR3 plus reference TRBV5-4 and TRBJ1-6, the full variable domain is ETGVTQSPTHLIKTRGQQVTLRCSSQSGHNTVSWYQQALGQGPQFIFQYYREEENGRGNFPPRFSGLQFPNYSSELNVNALELDDSALYLCASSSAGQGLGSPLHFGNGTRLTVT.

Details on this clonotype: Compared with germline, one end of the junction differs, possibly owing to a read error. V gene TRBV7-9 combines with J gene TRBJ2-1, with D perhaps TRBD2 (6 bases). Germline V gives CDR1 SEHNR, CDR2 FQNEAQ (reference sequence). This CDR3 comprises 13 residues. The CDR3 spells CAWKAGNDNEQLF. The DNA of the CDR3 is TGTGCCTGGAAGGCGGGGAACGACAATGAGCAGCTCTTC.

This clonotype was recorded at least ten times. This chain uses TRBV7-9 with TRBJ2-7, with TRBD2 matching 11 bases. Unmatched junction bases numbered 6, after V lost 5 bases and J lost 6 bases. In germline, CDR1 is SEHNR, CDR2 FQNEAQ (reference sequence). The CDR3 extends over 14 amino acids. The CDR3 sequence is CASSHLAGGPEQYF. DNA of the CDR3: TGTGCCAGCAGCCATCTAGCGGGAGGTCCCGAGCAGTACTTC. The whole variable domain, filled in from reference TRBV7-9 and TRBJ2-7, reads DTGVSQNPRHKITKRGQNVTFRCDPISEHNRLYWYRQTLGQGPEFLTYFQNEAQLEKSRLLSDRFSAERPKGSFSTLEIQRTEQGDSAMYLCASSHLAGGPEQYFGPGTRLTVT.

With respect to this clonotype: At one end the junction does not follow the germline gene, possibly because of a read error. The chain carries TRBV10-3 and TRBJ1-2, with D unresolved. This CDR3 contains 12 residues. The germline CDR1 and CDR2 sequences are ENHRY and SYGVKD. The CDR3 region is CAISSGNSGYTF. The CDR3 DNA sequence: TGTGCCATCAGTTCTGGGAACTCTGGCTACACCTTC.

This clonotype was observed many times. The rearrangement joins TRBV5-4 to TRBJ1-6; 9 nucleotides match TRBD1. Germline V gene lookup returns CDR1 SGHNT and CDR2 YYREEE (reference sequence). Losses at the gene ends were 4 bases for V and 7 bases for J; bases not matched to a gene: 9. The CDR3 runs 16 residues. CDR3 residues: CASSATGGAGNSPLHF. For the CDR3, the DNA is TGTGCCAGCAGCGCTACAGGGGGCGCGGGGAATTCACCCCTCCACTTT.

Ten or more counts support this clonotype. The chain links TRBV29-1 to TRBJ1-5, with TRBD1 as a possible D gene (5 bases). Per germline, CDR1 SQVTM and CDR2 ANQGSEA. V was shortened by 4 bases and J by 5 bases, with 15 bases between the two germline ends. The CDR3 is 14 residues long. The CDR3 DNA reads as TGCAGCGTTGCCGACTCTGTAGGGGATCAGCCCCAGCATTTT. It yields the protein CSVADSVGDQPQHF. The full variable domain, with the rest looked up from reference TRBV29-1 and TRBJ1-5, is SAVISQKPSRDICQRGTSLTIQCQVDSQVTMMFWYRQQPGQSLTLIATANQGSEATYESGFVIDKFPISRPNLTFSTLTVSNMSPEDSSIYLCSVADSVGDQPQHFGDGTRLSIL.

The chain uses TRBV15 and TRBJ1-6; the D gene is possibly TRBD1 (5 bases). This CDR3 has 15 amino acids. Germline lookup yields CDR1 LNHNV and CDR2 YYDKDF (reference sequence). V was clipped by 3 bases and J by 10 bases, with 16 bases between them. CDR3 DNA sequence: TGTGCCACCAGCAGGAGACTTTACCGGGGGTCACCCCTCCACTTT. This gives the protein CATSRRLYRGSPLHF.

The table lists this clonotype with many counts. The chain has TRBV19 and TRBJ1-2, with no clear D. CDR1 is LNHDA and CDR2 is SQIVND in the germline V gene (reference sequence). The CDR3 loop spans 14 amino acids. V gave up 2 bases and J gave up 0 bases, with 7 bases separating them. In DNA, the CDR3 is TGTGCCAGTAGTATAACACTGTCTAACTATGGCTACACCTTC. It codes for CASSITLSNYGYTF. Using reference TRBV19 and TRBJ1-2 for the parts outside the CDR3, the full variable domain is DGGITQSPKYLFRKEGQNVTLSCEQNLNHDAMYWYRQDPGQGLRLIYYSQIVNDFQKGDIAEGYSVSREKKESFPLTVTSAQKNPTAFYLCASSITLSNYGYTFGSGTRLTVV.